This TCR beta chain was documented in a study of blood T cell repertoires in COVID-19 (dated by TCRdb to the early 2020s). For the wider study: Samples from collaborators originated in the United States, Italy and Spain and spanned both the acute and convalescent phases of COVID-19. The sample metadata nearly always contained a de-identified subject ID, COVID-19 status, age in years and sex. Deeply sampled blood TCRbeta repertoires from subjects exposed to, actively infected with, or recovered from COVID-19 were included in the dataset. Where HLA class I and class II types were available, the types were taken from metadata supplied by the sample provider, not from assay-based typing. Samples were obtained from the ongoing ImmuneRACE study (first 160 participants) and from 950 to 1,500 subjects provided by 6 global collaborators. A freely available public database, intended as a resource for researchers studying the immune response to SARS-CoV-2, is where the repertoires were released. The prospective study material was composed of cDNA or gDNA derived from T cells, B-cell-depleted T cells, or PBMCs. Overall results and qualifications from the work: The quantity of clinical and demographic metadata differed by source and by participant and was supplied without curation.

Taken from the germline V gene (reference sequence), the CDR1 and CDR2 loops are SGHNT and YYREEE. The CDR3 starts with the cysteine, ends with the phenylalanine, and has 14 residues. Of the read, only the CDR3 DNA is kept; its 42 bases are in frame from base 1. Cut back by 2 bases and 7 bases, the V and J ends lie 15 bases apart. The collaborating institutions used their own protocols to collect whole blood in K2EDTA tubes. For TCRbeta analysis, collaborators shipped samples in one of three forms: frozen whole blood, isolated PBMCs, or DNA extracted from either of those sample types. A word on this clone: Its antigen target is currently unknown. The input lacks base qualities; no much larger clone sits a single base away.

TCRbeta CDR3 regions were amplified from genomic DNA using the immunoSEQ Assay, a bias-controlled multiplex PCR. In the authors' own workflow: The number of nucleated cells in each sample was estimated from the amplification of reference gene primers within the assay. To quantify the absolute abundance of each unique TCRbeta CDR3 rearrangement, sequence reads were collapsed and filtered. For each sample, productive Simpson clonality was calculated by taking the square root of Simpson's diversity index across productive rearrangements. In its TCRdb copy, this immuneACCESS table keeps in-frame sequences only and misses some clones. Where compared with another copy, unresolved V genes explain less than half of these, and the others have no known cause. The V and J calls and clone size were taken over from that table, and D and trimming were inferred from the DNA. The sample table lists approximately 220,000 clones, about 85% of them with a count of one. The ten largest clonotypes hold around 0.72% of the sample.

The rearranged segments are TRBV5-4 and TRBJ1-2; the D gene lacks a confident call. Sequenced: peripheral blood. The source of this sequence is a man between 40 and 49 years old with acute or convalescent COVID-19. DNA sequence: TGTGCCAGCAGCTTTCAGGAGGGAACGGGTGGCTACACCTTC. Its translation reads: CASSFQEGTGGYTF.